The 4 T cell receptor beta chains listed next were all sequenced from one sample in a study of T cell responses to AZD1222 COVID-19 vaccine. Sequencing used immunoSEQ multiplex PCR; TCRdb keeps in-frame clones, though not all of them. The table records more than 100,000 clones, just under 90% of them present only once. The material was peripheral blood, obtained on day 0 of AZD1222 vaccination. The receptor set was obtained from an adult in good health.

The V gene is TRBV30, the J gene TRBJ1-5; 9 nucleotides line up with TRBD1. Germline CDR1 is GTSNPN and CDR2 is SVGIG (reference sequence). V shed 3 bases and J 10 bases; nucleotides not matched to a gene: 7. The CDR3 is 13 amino acids. CDR3 nucleotides: TGTGCCTGGAGGGGACAGGGCCAGGGCCCCCAGCATTTT. Protein sequence: CAWRGQGQGPQHF.

The genes are TRBV9 and TRBJ1-6; D gene unclear. This CDR3 comprises 16 residues. Germline CDR1 is SGDLS and CDR2 is YYNGEE. V was cut by 0 bases and J by 0 bases, with 7 bases left in between. CDR3 nucleotide sequence: TGTGCCAGCAGCGTAGGTCCGAGCTCCTATAATTCACCCCTCCACTTT. It is translated as CASSVGPSSYNSPLHF.

In its sample, this clone was seen once. V gene TRBV7-9 combines with J gene TRBJ1-1; D perhaps matches TRBD1 (6 bases). The CDR3 contains 11 residues. Germline assignment: CDR1 SEHNR and CDR2 FQNEAQ (reference sequence). Trimming cost V 4 bases and J 11 bases, with 11 bases left between them. CDR3 sequence reads: CASSSTGPAFF. For the CDR3, the DNA is TGTGCCAGCAGCTCCACAGGGCCCGCTTTCTTT. Filled out from reference TRBV7-9 and TRBJ1-1, the complete variable domain reads DTGVSQNPRHKITKRGQNVTFRCDPISEHNRLYWYRQTLGQGPEFLTYFQNEAQLEKSRLLSDRFSAERPKGSFSTLEIQRTEQGDSAMYLCASSSTGPAFFGQGTRLTVV.

There are a few counts of this clone. V usage is TRBV6-2 or TRBV6-3 and J usage is TRBJ2-1; TRBD2 aligns across 9 bases. The V segment lost 6 bases and the J segment 6 bases; nucleotides outside the gene matches: 12. Germline values: CDR1 MNHEY, CDR2 SVGEGT. CDR3 length: 16 amino acids. The CDR3 sequence: CASSPQGTSSSNEQFF. In nucleotides, the CDR3 is TGTGCCAGCAGCCCCCAAGGGACTAGCTCGTCCAATGAGCAGTTCTTC.